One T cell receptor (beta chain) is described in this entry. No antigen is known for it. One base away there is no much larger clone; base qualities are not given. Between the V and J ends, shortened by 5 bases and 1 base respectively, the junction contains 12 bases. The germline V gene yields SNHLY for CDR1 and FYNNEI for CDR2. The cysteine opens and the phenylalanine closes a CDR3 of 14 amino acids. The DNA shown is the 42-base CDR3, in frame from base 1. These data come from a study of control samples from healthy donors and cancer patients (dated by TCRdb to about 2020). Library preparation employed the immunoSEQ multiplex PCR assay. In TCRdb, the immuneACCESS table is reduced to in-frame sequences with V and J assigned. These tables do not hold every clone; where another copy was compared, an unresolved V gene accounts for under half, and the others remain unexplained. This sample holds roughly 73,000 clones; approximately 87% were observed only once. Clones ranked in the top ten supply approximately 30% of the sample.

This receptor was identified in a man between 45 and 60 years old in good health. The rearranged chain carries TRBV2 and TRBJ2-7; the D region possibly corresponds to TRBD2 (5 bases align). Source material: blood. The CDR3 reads CASSRRTGSYEQYF. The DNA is TGTGCCAGCAGTCGCCGGACGGGATCCTACGAGCAGTACTTC.